These 25 T cell receptor beta chains share one sample of origin, sequenced in a study. A single record per CDR3 protein comes from TCRdb applying MiXCR to the RT-PCR reads. The table shows about 700,000 distinct CDR3 sequences, with approximately 15% occurring only once. Sequencing used memory CD4+ T cells from blood. Receptors were obtained from a female donor in good health, serving as a healthy control.

The DNA of the CDR3 is TGTGCCAGCAGCTTAAGCATAGGCGGGGAGCTGTTTTTT. This sequence encodes CASSLSIGGELFF. The chain has TRBV11-2 and TRBJ2-2, with D uncertain. This CDR3 has 13 amino acids. Germline CDR1 reads SGHAT; CDR2 reads FQNNGV. Trimming stripped 2 bases from V and 7 bases from J, with 8 bases between.

The chain employs TRBV18 and TRBJ1-1; D gene uncertain. The CDR3 contains 16 residues. Between the trimmed V and J ends, which lost 3 bases and 4 bases, there was a span of 18 bases. CDR1 and CDR2 (germline): KGHSH, LQKENI. CDR3 amino acids: CASSPSRAAKSTEAFF. CDR3 nucleotides: TGTGCCAGCTCACCCTCACGGGCGGCGAAGAGCACTGAAGCTTTCTTT.

The chain combines TRBV7-8 with TRBJ1-1; tentative D call: TRBD1 (6 bases). Germline CDR1 SGHVS, CDR2 FQNEAQ. This CDR3 region has 18 residues. V shed 3 bases and J shed 0 bases, with 20 bases lying between them. The CDR3 loop reads CASSFPRTEFLMNTEAFF. CDR3 DNA sequence: TGTGCCAGCAGCTTTCCCCGGACAGAGTTCCTAATGAACACTGAAGCTTTCTTT.

This clonotype was found a few times. The chain has TRBV7-8 and TRBJ2-1, with 7 bases aligning to TRBD2. The V gene end was trimmed by 1 base and the J gene end by 7 bases; junction bases not matched to a gene: 4. CDR1 is SGHVS, CDR2 FQNEAQ, per germline. This CDR3 is built from 14 residues. The CDR3 sequence is CASSLGDSGNEQFF. CDR3 DNA: TGTGCCAGCAGCTTAGGGGATAGCGGGAATGAGCAGTTCTTC.

This clonotype was seen more than once but under ten times. CDR3 coding DNA: TGTGCCAGCAGATCAACAGGGGACGAGCAGTACTTC. Its translation is CASRSTGDEQYF. The genes are TRBV6-6 and TRBJ2-7; 7 bases line up with TRBD1. The length of the CDR3 is 12 residues. Germline trimming cut 6 bases from V and 5 bases from J; bases unmatched to any gene: 4. CDR1 and CDR2 (germline): MNHNY, SVGAGI (reference sequence).

This chain uses TRBV18 with TRBJ1-1, with D tentatively TRBD1 (5 bases). The CDR3 covers 13 residues. Deletions cut 3 bases from V and 3 bases from J, with 8 bases between. Germline CDR1 and CDR2: KGHSH and LQKENI. CDR3 nucleotides: TGTGCCAGCTCACCCGACAGATACACTGAAGCTTTCTTT. Its translation: CASSPDRYTEAFF.

This clonotype appeared many times. The V gene is TRBV29-1, the J gene TRBJ2-1; D unclear. From germline, CDR1 is SQVTM and CDR2 ANQGSEA. The CDR3 is made up of 13 amino acids. The ends were cut back, 7 bases at V and 3 bases at J, with 13 bases in the middle. In DNA, the CDR3 is TGCAGCGGAGCCCGAGCAGGCTACAATGAGCAGTTCTTC. It yields the protein CSGARAGYNEQFF.

This clonotype has ten or more counts. V is TRBV10-3 and J is TRBJ1-2; D gene ambiguous. This CDR3 has 16 residues. The V gene's germline CDR1 is ENHRY and CDR2 SYGVKD. V was shortened by 4 bases and J by 5 bases, with 20 bases between the two germline ends. The CDR3 protein is CAISGQNMQPSYGYTF. In DNA form, the CDR3 reads TGTGCCATCAGTGGTCAAAACATGCAACCCAGTTATGGCTACACCTTC.

This clonotype was seen ten or more times. The chain couples TRBV20-1 to TRBJ1-5; 9 nucleotides agree with TRBD1. Germline-derived CDR1 and CDR2 are DFQATT and SNEGSKA (reference sequence). This CDR3 contains 14 residues. J lost 7 bases, V lost 3 bases, and 7 bases had no gene match. DNA for the CDR3: TGCAGTGCTAGGGTACAGGGGGCTTCCCAGCCCCAGCATTTT. Encoded protein: CSARVQGASQPQHF.

This clonotype was found many times. The chain recombines TRBV4-2 with TRBJ2-1; D possibly uses TRBD1 or TRBD2 (6 bases each). Between the trimmed V and J ends, which lost 1 base and 4 bases, there was a span of 14 bases. CDR1 LGHNA and CDR2 YNFKEQ come from the germline V gene. The CDR3 extends over 16 amino acids. The CDR3 bases are TGTGCCAGCAGCCAAGGGGGGGCGGGGCGGTACAATGAGCAGTTCTTC. Protein product: CASSQGGAGRYNEQFF.

The V call is TRBV4-1, the J call TRBJ2-5; 12 nucleotides match TRBD2. J gave up 2 bases and V 3 bases, and 7 bases lay outside the gene matches. The CDR3 has 17 amino acids. Germline CDR1 and CDR2: MGHRA and YSYEKL. This chain's CDR3 is CASSQRGLAGPQETQYF. CDR3 DNA sequence: TGCGCCAGCAGCCAGCGAGGACTAGCGGGGCCACAAGAGACCCAGTACTTC.

The chain is built from TRBV18 and TRBJ2-2, with D tentatively TRBD1 (5 bases). The CDR3 spans 16 residues. V was clipped by 6 bases and J by 1 base, with 15 bases between them. Germline CDR1 and CDR2: KGHSH and LQKENI. The CDR3 sequence is CASSMEQAMNTGELFF. CDR3 DNA sequence: TGTGCCAGCTCGATGGAACAGGCAATGAACACCGGGGAGCTGTTTTTT.

The V gene is TRBV3-1, the J gene TRBJ1-6; D is ambiguous. V dropped 0 bases and J dropped 8 bases, with 11 bases sitting between them. The germline CDR1 and CDR2 sequences are LGHDT and YNNKEL (reference sequence). This CDR3 is 15 amino acids long. The CDR3 nucleotides are TGTGCCAGCAGCCAAGATCACAGTCGCTATTCACCCCTCCACTTT. Its protein product is CASSQDHSRYSPLHF.

This clonotype was counted between two and nine times. The chain links TRBV7-2 to TRBJ2-1; 8 positions agree with TRBD2. Looked up from germline, CDR1 is SGHTA and CDR2 is FQGNSA. The CDR3 sequence is 16 residues long. J gave up 3 bases and V 3 bases, and 7 bases lay outside the gene matches. The CDR3 region is CASSLMAGGDYNEQFF. Written as DNA, the CDR3 is TGTGCCAGCAGCTTGATGGCGGGAGGCGACTACAATGAGCAGTTCTTC. Full variable domain (outside the CDR3, taken from reference TRBV7-2 and TRBJ2-1): GAGVSQSPSNKVTEKGKDVELRCDPISGHTALYWYRQSLGQGLEFLIYFQGNSAPDKSGLPSDRFSAERTGGSVSTLTIQRTQQEDSAVYLCASSLMAGGDYNEQFFGPGTRLTVL.

This clonotype was counted only a few times. The gene calls are TRBV9 and TRBJ1-5; no clear D. With 0 bases removed from V and 4 bases from J, the gap between germline ends came to 11 bases. Germline CDR1 is SGDLS and CDR2 is YYNGEE. The CDR3 is made up of 15 amino acids. CDR3 nucleotides: TGTGCCAGCAGCGTAGGTGTACAGCCTAATCAGCCCCAGCATTTT. Translating gives CASSVGVQPNQPQHF.

This clonotype was recorded many times. This chain joins TRBV6-5 and TRBJ2-7; tentatively, D is TRBD1 (6 bases). The CDR3 loop spans 14 amino acids. Germline lookup yields CDR1 MNHEY and CDR2 SVGAGI. Trimming took 5 bases from V and 1 from J, leaving 12 bases between them. CDR3 loop: CASSTAGASYEQYF. The CDR3 coding sequence is TGTGCCAGCAGTACTGCAGGGGCTTCCTACGAGCAGTACTTC.

This clonotype was recorded many times. One end of the junction does not line up with germline, which may come from a read error. The rearrangement uses TRBV6-6 and TRBJ1-5, with D unresolved. This CDR3 contains 12 residues. Per the germline V gene, CDR1 is MNHNY and CDR2 is SVGAGI (reference sequence). CDR3 protein: CASSSSHQPQHF. In DNA, the CDR3 is TGTGCCAGCAGTTCTAGCCATCAGCCCCAGCATTTT.

At least ten counts were recorded for this clonotype. The chain combines TRBV4-3 with TRBJ1-5; no clear D gene. Per germline, CDR1 LGHNA and CDR2 YSLEER. V lost 0 bases to trimming and J lost 7 bases, with 7 bases between them. This CDR3 has 13 amino acids. The CDR3 is CASSQDHGQPQHF. CDR3 in DNA: TGCGCCAGCAGCCAAGATCACGGGCAGCCCCAGCATTTT.

This clonotype was seen at least ten times. The chain is built from TRBV5-1 and TRBJ2-3; TRBD1 agrees at 7 bases. The CDR3 runs to 14 residues. From germline, CDR1 is SGHRS and CDR2 YFSETQ. V was pared by 0 bases and J by 4 bases, with 2 bases of the junction left unmatched. CDR3 coding DNA: TGCGCCAGCAGCTTGGGACAGGGCCCAGATACGCAGTATTTT. Protein sequence: CASSLGQGPDTQYF.

The genes are TRBV30 and TRBJ2-2; 8 positions match TRBD2. This CDR3 spans 15 amino acids. In germline, CDR1 is GTSNPN, CDR2 SVGIG (reference sequence). Losses at the gene ends were 2 bases for V and 2 bases for J; bases not matched to a gene: 4. For the CDR3, the DNA is TGTGCCTGGAGTCTCAGCGGGAGCAACACCGGGGAGCTGTTTTTT. It translates to CAWSLSGSNTGELFF.

The J gene is TRBJ2-5, the V gene TRBV5-5, with D hard to call. This CDR3 is built from 14 residues. Per the germline V gene, CDR1 is SGHKS and CDR2 is YYEKEE (reference sequence). The V end lost 4 bases, the J end lost 1 base, and 11 bases lay between the germline ends. The CDR3 region has the DNA TGTGCCAGCAGCCTTCAACCCTCCCAAGAGACCCAGTACTTC. It specifies CASSLQPSQETQYF.

V and J are TRBV20-1 and TRBJ1-5; weak D call: TRBD1 (5 bases). V lost 6 bases, J lost 3 bases, and 15 bases lay in between. CDR1 and CDR2 from the germline V gene are DFQATT and SNEGSKA (reference sequence). The CDR3 sequence is 14 residues long. CDR3 in DNA: TGCAGTGCCCGAACCGGGACCACCAATCAGCCCCAGCATTTT. It encodes CSARTGTTNQPQHF.

For the CDR3, the DNA is TGTGCCAGCTCACAGGGGGCAGTGGATCAGCCCCAGCATTTT. It specifies CASSQGAVDQPQHF. The V call is TRBV18, the J call TRBJ1-5, with 7 bases that match TRBD1. Trimming at V came to 4 bases and at J to 5 bases, leaving 5 bases not matched to a gene. The CDR3 runs to 14 residues. Per germline, CDR1 KGHSH and CDR2 LQKENI.

This rearrangement joins TRBV5-1 to TRBJ1-4; weak D call: TRBD1 (6 bases). Trimming took 0 bases from V and 8 from J, leaving 11 bases between them. From germline, CDR1 is SGHRS and CDR2 YFSETQ. The CDR3 covers 14 residues. For the CDR3, the DNA is TGCGCCAGCAGCTTGGGACAGGAAACGGAAAAACTGTTTTTT. It translates to CASSLGQETEKLFF.

In this sample, this clonotype turned up many times. The rearrangement joins TRBV12-3 or TRBV12-4 to TRBJ1-2; D is perhaps TRBD1 (6 bases). Trimming removed 6 bases at V and 4 bases at J, with 12 bases between. The CDR3 runs to 13 residues. CDR3: CASRQTGLYGYTF. CDR3 coding DNA: TGTGCCAGCAGACAAACAGGGCTCTATGGCTACACCTTC.